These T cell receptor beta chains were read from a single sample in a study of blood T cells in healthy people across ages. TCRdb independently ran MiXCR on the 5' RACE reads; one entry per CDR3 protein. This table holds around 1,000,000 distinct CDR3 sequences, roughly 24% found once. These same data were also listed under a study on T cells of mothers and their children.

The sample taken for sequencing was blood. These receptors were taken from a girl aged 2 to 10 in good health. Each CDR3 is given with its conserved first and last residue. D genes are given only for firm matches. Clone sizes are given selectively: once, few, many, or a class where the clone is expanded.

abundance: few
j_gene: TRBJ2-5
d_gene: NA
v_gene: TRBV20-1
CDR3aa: CSAPAVADYQETQYF
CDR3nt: TGCAGTGCGCCGGCGGTAGCGGATTACCAAGAGACCCAGTACTTC

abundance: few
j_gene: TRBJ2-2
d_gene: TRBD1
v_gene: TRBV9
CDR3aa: CASSDDPGQGRTGELFF
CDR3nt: TGTGCCAGCAGCGATGATCCGGGACAGGGAAGGACCGGGGAGTTGTTTTTT

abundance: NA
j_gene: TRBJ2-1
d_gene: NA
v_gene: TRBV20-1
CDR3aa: CSAIGDQRYNEQFF
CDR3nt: TGCAGTGCGATCGGGGACCAGCGATACAATGAGCAGTTCTTC

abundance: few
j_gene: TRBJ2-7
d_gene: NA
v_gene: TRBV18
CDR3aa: CASSRSPPEGFGYEQYF
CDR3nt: TGTGCCAGCTCACGTTCGCCCCCCGAGGGATTCGGCTACGAGCAGTACTTC

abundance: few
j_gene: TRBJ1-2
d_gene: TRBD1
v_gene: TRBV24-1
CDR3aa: CATSDLTGAGYTF
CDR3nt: TGTGCCACCAGTGATTTGACAGGGGCGGGCTACACCTTC

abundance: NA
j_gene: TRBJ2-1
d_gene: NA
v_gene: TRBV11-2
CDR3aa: CASSLVSSSNEQFF
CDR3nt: TGTGCCAGCAGCTTAGTGTCTAGCAGCAATGAGCAGTTCTTC

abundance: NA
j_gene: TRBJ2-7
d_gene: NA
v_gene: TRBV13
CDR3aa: CATSGEANSYEQYF
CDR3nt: TGTGCCACCTCAGGGGAGGCGAACTCCTACGAGCAGTACTTC

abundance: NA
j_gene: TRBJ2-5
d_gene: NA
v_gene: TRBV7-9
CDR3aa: CASSLKLGEETQYF
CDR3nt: TGTGCCAGCAGCTTAAAGCTCGGGGAAGAGACCCAGTACTTC

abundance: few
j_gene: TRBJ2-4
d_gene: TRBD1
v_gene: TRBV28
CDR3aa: CASSGTGVYKNIQYF
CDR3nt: TGTGCCAGCAGTGGGACAGGGGTGTACAAAAACATTCAGTACTTC

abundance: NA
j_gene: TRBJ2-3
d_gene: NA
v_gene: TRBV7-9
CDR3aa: CASSLPGGDTQYF
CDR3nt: TGTGCCAGCAGCTTGCCTGGGGGTGATACGCAGTATTTT

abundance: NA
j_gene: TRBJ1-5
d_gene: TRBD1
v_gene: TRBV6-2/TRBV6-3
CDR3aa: CASRTHPGTGNRSQPQHF
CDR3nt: TGTGCCAGCAGAACGCACCCCGGGACAGGGAATAGGAGTCAGCCCCAGCATTTT

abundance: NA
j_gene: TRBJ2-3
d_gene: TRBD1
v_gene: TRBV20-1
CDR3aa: CSATRTGGLRRSDTQYF
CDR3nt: TGCAGTGCTACGAGGACAGGGGGTTTGAGAAGGTCAGATACGCAGTATTTT

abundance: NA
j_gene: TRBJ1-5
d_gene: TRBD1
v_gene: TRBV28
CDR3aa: CASSLPGQGPQSQHF
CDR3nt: TGTGCCAGCAGTCTCCCGGGACAGGGTCCTCAGAGCCAGCATTTT

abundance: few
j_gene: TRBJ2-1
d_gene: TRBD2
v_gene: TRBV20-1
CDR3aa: CSASPGLAANEQFF
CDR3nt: TGCAGTGCTTCTCCGGGACTAGCGGCCAATGAGCAGTTCTTC

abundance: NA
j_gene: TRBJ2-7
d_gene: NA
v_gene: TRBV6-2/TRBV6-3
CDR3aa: CASRLGEEQYF
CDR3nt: TGTGCCAGCAGACTAGGGGAAGAGCAGTACTTC